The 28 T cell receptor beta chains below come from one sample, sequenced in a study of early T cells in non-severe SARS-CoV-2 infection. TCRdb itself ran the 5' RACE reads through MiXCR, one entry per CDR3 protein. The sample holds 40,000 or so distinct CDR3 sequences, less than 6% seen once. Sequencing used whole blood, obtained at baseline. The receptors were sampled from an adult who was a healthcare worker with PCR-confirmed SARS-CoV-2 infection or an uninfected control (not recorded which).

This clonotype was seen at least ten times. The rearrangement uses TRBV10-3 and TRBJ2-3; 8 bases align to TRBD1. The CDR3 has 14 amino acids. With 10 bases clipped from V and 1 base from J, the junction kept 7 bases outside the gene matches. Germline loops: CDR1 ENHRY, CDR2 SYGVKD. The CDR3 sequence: CATKPGQGTDTQYF. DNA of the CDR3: TGTGCCACTAAGCCGGGACAGGGCACAGATACGCAGTATTTT.

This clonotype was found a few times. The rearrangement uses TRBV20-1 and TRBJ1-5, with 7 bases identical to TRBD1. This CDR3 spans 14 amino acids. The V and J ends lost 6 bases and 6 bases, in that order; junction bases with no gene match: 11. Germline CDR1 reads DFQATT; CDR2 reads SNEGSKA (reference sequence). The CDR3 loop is CSANRGTAGQPQHF. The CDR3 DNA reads TGCAGTGCCAACCGAGGGACAGCGGGTCAGCCCCAGCATTTT.

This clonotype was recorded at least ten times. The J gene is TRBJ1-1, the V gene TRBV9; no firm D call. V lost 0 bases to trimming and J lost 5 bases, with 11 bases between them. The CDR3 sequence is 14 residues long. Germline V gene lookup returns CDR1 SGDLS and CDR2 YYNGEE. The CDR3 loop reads CASSVAAAGTEAFF. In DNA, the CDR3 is TGTGCCAGCAGCGTAGCGGCTGCGGGGACTGAAGCTTTCTTT.

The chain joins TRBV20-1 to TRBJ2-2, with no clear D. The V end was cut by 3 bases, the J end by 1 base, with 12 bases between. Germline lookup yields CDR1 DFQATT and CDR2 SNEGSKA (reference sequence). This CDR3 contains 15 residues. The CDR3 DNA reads TGCAGTGCTAGGTTTTCCCAGCGGAACACCGGGGAGCTGTTTTTT. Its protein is CSARFSQRNTGELFF.

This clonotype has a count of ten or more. CDR3 protein: CSVSRAPGEQYF. CDR3 coding DNA: TGCAGCGTTAGCAGGGCGCCCGGCGAGCAGTACTTC. The chain is built from TRBV29-1 and TRBJ2-7; D might be TRBD1 (5 bases). From germline, CDR1 is SQVTM and CDR2 ANQGSEA. CDR3 length equals 12 residues. Trimming took off 5 bases at V and 6 bases at J, with 14 bases between the two ends.

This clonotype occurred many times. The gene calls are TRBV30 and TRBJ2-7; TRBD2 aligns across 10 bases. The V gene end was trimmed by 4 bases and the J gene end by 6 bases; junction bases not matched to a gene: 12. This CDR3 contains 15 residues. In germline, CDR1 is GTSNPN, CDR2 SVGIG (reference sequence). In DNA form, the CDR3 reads TGTGCCTGGATTCCAGGGGCTAGCGGGAGTGGCGAGCAGTACTTC. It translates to CAWIPGASGSGEQYF.

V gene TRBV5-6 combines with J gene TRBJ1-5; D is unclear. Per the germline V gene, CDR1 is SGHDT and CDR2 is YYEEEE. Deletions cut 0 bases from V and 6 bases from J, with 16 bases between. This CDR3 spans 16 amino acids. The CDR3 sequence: CASSLGPPDASQPQHF. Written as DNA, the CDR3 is TGTGCCAGCAGCTTGGGCCCTCCGGATGCCAGTCAGCCCCAGCATTTT.

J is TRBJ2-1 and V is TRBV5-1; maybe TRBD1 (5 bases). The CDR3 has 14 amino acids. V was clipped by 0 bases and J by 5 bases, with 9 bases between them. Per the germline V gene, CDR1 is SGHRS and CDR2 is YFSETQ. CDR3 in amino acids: CASSLVGRDNEQFF. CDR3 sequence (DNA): TGCGCCAGCAGCTTGGTAGGCAGGGACAATGAGCAGTTCTTC.

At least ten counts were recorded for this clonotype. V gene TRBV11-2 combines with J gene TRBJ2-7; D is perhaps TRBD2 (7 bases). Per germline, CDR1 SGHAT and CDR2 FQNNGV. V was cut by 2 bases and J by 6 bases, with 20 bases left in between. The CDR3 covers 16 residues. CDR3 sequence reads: CASSLSGRGAKLEQYF. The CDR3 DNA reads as TGTGCCAGCAGCTTATCTGGTCGGGGGGCCAAACTCGAGCAGTACTTC.

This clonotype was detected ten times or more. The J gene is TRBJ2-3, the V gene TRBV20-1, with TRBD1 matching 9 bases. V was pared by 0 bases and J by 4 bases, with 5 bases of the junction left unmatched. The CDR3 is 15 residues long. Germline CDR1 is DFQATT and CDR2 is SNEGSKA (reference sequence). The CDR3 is CSARDGQGSADTQYF. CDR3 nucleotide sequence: TGCAGTGCTAGAGATGGACAGGGGAGTGCAGATACGCAGTATTTT.

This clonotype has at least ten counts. The CDR3, as DNA: TGTGCCAGCAGCTTAGCGAAAGGGCTAGCGGTCCCCAATGAGCAGTTCTTC. It specifies CASSLAKGLAVPNEQFF. The chain couples TRBV7-8 to TRBJ2-1; 7 positions agree with TRBD2. V shed 0 bases, J shed 6 bases, and the junction held 11 bases outside the gene matches. Germline V lookup: CDR1 SGHVS, CDR2 FQNEAQ. CDR3 size: 17 residues.

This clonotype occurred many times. This CDR3 is CSARVGYEQYF. The DNA of the CDR3 is TGCAGTGCCCGCGTAGGCTACGAGCAGTACTTC. The chain links TRBV20-1 to TRBJ2-7; no reliable D call. The germline gives CDR1 DFQATT, CDR2 SNEGSKA (reference sequence). The CDR3 loop spans 11 amino acids. Trimming cost V 6 bases and J 3 bases, with 9 bases left between them.

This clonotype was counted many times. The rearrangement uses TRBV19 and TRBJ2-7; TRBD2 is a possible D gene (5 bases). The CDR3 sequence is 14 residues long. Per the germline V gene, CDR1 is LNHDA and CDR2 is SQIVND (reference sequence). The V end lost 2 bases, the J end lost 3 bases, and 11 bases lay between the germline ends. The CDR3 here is CASSISQTNYEQYF. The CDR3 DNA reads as TGTGCCAGTAGTATAAGTCAGACTAACTACGAGCAGTACTTC.

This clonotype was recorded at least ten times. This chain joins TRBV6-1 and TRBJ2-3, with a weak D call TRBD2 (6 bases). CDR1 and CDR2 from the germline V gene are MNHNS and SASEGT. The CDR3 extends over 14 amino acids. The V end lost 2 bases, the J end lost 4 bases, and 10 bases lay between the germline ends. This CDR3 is CASSERGLPDTQYF. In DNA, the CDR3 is TGTGCCAGCAGTGAACGGGGGTTGCCAGATACGCAGTATTTT.

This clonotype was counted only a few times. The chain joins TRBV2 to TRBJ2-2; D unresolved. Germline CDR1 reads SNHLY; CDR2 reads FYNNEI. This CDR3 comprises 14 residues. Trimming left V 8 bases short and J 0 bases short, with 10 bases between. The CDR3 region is CASLLTSNTGELFF. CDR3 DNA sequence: TGTGCCAGCTTACTGACCTCGAACACCGGGGAGCTGTTTTTT.

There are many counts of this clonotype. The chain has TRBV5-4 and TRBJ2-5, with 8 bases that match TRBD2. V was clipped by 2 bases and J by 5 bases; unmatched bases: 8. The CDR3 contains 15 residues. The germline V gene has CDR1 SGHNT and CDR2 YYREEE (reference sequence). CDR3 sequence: CASSLRTPGGETQYF. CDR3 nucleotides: TGTGCCAGCAGCTTAAGAACTCCGGGGGGGGAGACCCAGTACTTC.

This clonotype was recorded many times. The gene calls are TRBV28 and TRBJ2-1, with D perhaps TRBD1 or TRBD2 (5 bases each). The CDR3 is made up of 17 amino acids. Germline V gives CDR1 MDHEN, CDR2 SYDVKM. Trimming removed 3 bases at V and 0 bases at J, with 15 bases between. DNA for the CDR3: TGTGCCAGCAGTTTTGGGGTTGGGACGTCCTCCTACAATGAGCAGTTCTTC. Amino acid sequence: CASSFGVGTSSYNEQFF.

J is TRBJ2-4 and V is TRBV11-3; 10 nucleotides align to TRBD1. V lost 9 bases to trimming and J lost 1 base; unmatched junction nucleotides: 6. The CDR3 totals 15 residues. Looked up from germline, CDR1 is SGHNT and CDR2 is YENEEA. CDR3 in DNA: TGTGCCAGTCCGGGACAGGGGCCGGCCAAAAACATTCAGTACTTC. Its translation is CASPGQGPAKNIQYF.

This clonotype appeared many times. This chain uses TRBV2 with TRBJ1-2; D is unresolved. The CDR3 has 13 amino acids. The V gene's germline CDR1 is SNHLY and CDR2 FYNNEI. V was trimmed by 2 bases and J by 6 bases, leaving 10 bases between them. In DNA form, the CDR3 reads TGTGCCAGCAGTGAAACCGGGTCGAATGGCTACACCTTC. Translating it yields CASSETGSNGYTF.

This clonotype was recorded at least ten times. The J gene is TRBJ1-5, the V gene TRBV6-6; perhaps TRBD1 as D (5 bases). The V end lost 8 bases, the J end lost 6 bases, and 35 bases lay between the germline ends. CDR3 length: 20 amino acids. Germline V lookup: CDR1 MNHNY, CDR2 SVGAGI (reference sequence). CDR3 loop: CASGFEQLLGDTGMGQPQHF. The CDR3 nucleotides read TGTGCCAGCGGATTCGAGCAGTTACTTGGTGACACAGGCATGGGTCAGCCCCAGCATTTT.

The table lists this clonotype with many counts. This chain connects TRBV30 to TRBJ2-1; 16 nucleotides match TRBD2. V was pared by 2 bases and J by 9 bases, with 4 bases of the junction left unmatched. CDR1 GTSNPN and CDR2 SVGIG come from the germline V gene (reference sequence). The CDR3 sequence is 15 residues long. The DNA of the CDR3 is TGTGCCTGGAGTCCCGGGACTAGCGGGAGGGTTGAGCAGTTCTTC. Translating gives CAWSPGTSGRVEQFF. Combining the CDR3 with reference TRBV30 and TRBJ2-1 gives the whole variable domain SQTIHQWPATLVQPVGSPLSLECTVEGTSNPNLYWYRQAAGRGLQLLFYSVGIGQISSEVPQNLSASRPQDRQFILSSKKLLLSDSGFYLCAWSPGTSGRVEQFFGPGTRLTVL.

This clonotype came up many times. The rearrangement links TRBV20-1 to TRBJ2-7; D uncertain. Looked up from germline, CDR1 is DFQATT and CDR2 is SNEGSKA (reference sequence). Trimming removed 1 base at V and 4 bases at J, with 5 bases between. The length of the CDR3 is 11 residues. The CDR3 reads CSARVSYEQYF. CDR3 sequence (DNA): TGCAGTGCTAGAGTTAGTTACGAGCAGTACTTC.

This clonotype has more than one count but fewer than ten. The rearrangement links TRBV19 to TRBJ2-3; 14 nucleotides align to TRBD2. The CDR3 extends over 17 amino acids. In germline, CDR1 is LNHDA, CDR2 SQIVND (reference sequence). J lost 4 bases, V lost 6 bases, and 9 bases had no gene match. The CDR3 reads CASSVGLAGVKADTQYF. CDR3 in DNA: TGTGCCAGTAGCGTGGGACTAGCGGGGGTAAAAGCAGATACGCAGTATTTT.

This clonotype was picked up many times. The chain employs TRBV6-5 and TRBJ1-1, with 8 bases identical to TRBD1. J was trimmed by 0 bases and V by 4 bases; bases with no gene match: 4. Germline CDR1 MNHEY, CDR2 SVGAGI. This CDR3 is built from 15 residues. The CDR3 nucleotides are TGTGCCAGCAGTTCCCCGGACAGGGTGAACACTGAAGCTTTCTTT. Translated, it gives CASSSPDRVNTEAFF.

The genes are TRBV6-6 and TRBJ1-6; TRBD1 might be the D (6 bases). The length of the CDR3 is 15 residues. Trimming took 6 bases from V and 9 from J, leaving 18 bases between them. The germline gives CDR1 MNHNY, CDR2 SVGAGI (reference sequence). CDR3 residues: CASSQITGRASPLHF. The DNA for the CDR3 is TGTGCCAGCAGCCAAATTACAGGGAGGGCTTCACCCCTCCACTTT.

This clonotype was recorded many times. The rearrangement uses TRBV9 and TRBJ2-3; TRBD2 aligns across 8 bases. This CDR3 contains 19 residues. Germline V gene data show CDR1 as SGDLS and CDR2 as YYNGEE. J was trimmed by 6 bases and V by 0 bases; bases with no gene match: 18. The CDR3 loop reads CASSVGIGVSGGPRDTQYF. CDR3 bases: TGTGCCAGCAGCGTAGGGATTGGAGTGAGCGGGGGCCCACGGGATACGCAGTATTTT.

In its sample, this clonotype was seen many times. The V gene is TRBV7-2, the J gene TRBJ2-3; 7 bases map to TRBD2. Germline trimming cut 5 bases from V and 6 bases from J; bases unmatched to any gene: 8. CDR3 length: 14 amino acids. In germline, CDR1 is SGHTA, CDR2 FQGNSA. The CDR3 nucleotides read TGTGCCAGCAGCGGCGGGGGTACCGGGGATACGCAGTATTTT. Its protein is CASSGGGTGDTQYF.

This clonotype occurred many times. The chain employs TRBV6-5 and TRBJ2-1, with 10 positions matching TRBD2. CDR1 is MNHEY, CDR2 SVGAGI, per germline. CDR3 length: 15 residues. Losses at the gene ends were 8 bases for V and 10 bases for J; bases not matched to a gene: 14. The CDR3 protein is CASQTAGGPPREQFF. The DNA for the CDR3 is TGTGCCAGCCAAACAGCGGGAGGGCCCCCCCGGGAGCAGTTCTTC.